The 8 T cell receptor beta chains reported below all come from one sample, sequenced in a study of T cell responses to AZD1222 COVID-19 vaccine. The assay was immunoSEQ multiplex PCR, and TCRdb's table has in-frame clones only and misses some. This table holds approximately 130,000 clones, nearly 90% found once. Specimen: peripheral blood, collected 28 days after the second AZD1222 dose. These receptors all come from an adult who received the AZD1222 COVID-19 vaccine.

The chain employs TRBV19 and TRBJ2-7; D unresolved. Germline lookup yields CDR1 LNHDA and CDR2 SQIVND (reference sequence). V lost 10 bases, J lost 10 bases, and 17 bases lay in between. The CDR3 consists of 11 residues. CDR3 sequence reads: CATPPCYCQYF. CDR3 DNA sequence: TGTGCCACCCCTCCCTGTTACTGCCAGTACTTC.

In its sample, this clone was seen once. This chain joins TRBV7-2 and TRBJ2-5, with 11 bases aligning to TRBD2. Germline values: CDR1 SGHTA, CDR2 FQGNSA. Germline trimming cut 1 base from V and 5 bases from J; bases unmatched to any gene: 0. This CDR3 spans 14 amino acids. Here the CDR3 reads CASSLVAGGETQYF. The CDR3 bases are TGTGCCAGCAGCTTAGTAGCGGGGGGGGAGACCCAGTACTTC.

V gene TRBV30 combines with J gene TRBJ2-7, with a possible D match to TRBD2 (6 bases). Germline CDR1 and CDR2: GTSNPN and SVGIG (reference sequence). The V gene lost 5 bases and the J gene lost 4 bases, with 12 bases spanning the gap. CDR3 length: 12 residues. The CDR3 DNA sequence: TGTGCCTGGGCGGGACTTAGGTACGAGCAGTACTTC. It codes for CAWAGLRYEQYF. The full variable domain, in which reference TRBV30 and TRBJ2-7 provide the parts outside the CDR3, is SQTIHQWPATLVQPVGSPLSLECTVEGTSNPNLYWYRQAAGRGLQLLFYSVGIGQISSEVPQNLSASRPQDRQFILSSKKLLLSDSGFYLCAWAGLRYEQYFGPGTRLTVT.

The chain employs TRBV29-1 and TRBJ2-3; TRBD1 aligns across 7 bases. The germline V gene has CDR1 SQVTM and CDR2 ANQGSEA. V lost 4 bases and J lost 3; bases outside the gene matches: 10. This CDR3 has 15 amino acids. The CDR3 loop reads CSVGGPPQGTDTQYF. CDR3 sequence (DNA): TGCAGCGTTGGGGGCCCCCCACAGGGGACAGATACGCAGTATTTT.

The chain is built from TRBV28 and TRBJ2-5; 10 bases fit TRBD1. The CDR3 contains 15 residues. Per the germline V gene, CDR1 is MDHEN and CDR2 is SYDVKM. Unmatched junction bases numbered 5, after V lost 6 bases and J lost 1 base. The CDR3 is CASRSGQGIQETQYF. DNA for the CDR3: TGTGCCAGCAGGTCGGGACAGGGGATCCAAGAGACCCAGTACTTC.

This clone was picked up one time. The CDR3 DNA reads TGTGCCAGCAGCGTCGATTATAACTATGGCTACACCTTC. It is translated as CASSVDYNYGYTF. The V gene is TRBV6-1, the J gene TRBJ1-2, with unresolved D. This CDR3 has 13 residues. Germline V lookup: CDR1 MNHNS, CDR2 SASEGT. V lost 6 bases to trimming and J lost 1 base, with 9 bases between them.

This chain uses TRBV4-2 with TRBJ1-3; D uncertain. Germline assignment: CDR1 LGHNA and CDR2 YNFKEQ. The CDR3 has 16 residues. The V and J ends lost 2 bases and 2 bases respectively, with 13 bases between them. CDR3 protein: CASSQRALDPGNTIYF. The CDR3 region has the DNA TGTGCCAGCAGCCAAAGGGCCCTAGACCCTGGAAACACCATATATTTT.

V is TRBV4-1 and J is TRBJ1-1; D is possibly TRBD1 (5 bases). The CDR3 is made up of 16 amino acids. Looked up from germline, CDR1 is MGHRA and CDR2 is YSYEKL. V gave up 1 base and J gave up 5 bases, with 17 bases separating them. The CDR3 spells CASSQASGREGTEAFF. As DNA, the CDR3 is TGCGCCAGCAGCCAAGCATCGGGCAGGGAGGGGACTGAAGCTTTCTTT.